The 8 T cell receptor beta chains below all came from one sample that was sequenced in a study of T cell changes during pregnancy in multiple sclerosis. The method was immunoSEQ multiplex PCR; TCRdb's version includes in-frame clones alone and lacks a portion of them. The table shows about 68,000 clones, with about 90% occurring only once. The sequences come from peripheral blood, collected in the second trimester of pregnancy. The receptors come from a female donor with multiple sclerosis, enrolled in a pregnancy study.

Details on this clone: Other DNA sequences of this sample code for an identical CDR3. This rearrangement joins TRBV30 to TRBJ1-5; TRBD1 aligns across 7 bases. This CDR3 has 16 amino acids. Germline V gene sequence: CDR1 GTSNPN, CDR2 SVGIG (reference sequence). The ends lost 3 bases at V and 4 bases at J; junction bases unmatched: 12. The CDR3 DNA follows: TGTGCCTGGAGCGTACCGACAGGGTGGAAGAATCAGCCCCAGCATTTT. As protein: CAWSVPTGWKNQPQHF.

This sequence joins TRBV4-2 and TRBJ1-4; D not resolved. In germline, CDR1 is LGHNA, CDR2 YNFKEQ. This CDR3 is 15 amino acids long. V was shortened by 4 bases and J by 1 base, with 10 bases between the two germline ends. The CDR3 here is CASSLGGVTNEKLFF. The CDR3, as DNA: TGTGCCAGCAGCCTAGGCGGGGTAACTAATGAAAAACTGTTTTTT.

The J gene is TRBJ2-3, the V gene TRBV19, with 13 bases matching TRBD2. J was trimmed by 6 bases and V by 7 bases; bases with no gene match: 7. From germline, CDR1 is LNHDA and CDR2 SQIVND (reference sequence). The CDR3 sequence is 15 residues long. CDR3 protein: CASKTSGGAWDTQYF. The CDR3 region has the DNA TGTGCCAGTAAAACTAGCGGGGGGGCCTGGGATACGCAGTATTTT.

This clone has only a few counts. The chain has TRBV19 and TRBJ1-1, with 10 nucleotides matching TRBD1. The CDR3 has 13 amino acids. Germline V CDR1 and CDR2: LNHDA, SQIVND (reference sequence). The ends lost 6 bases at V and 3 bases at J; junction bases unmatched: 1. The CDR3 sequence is CASRGTGDTEAFF. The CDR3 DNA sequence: TGTGCCAGTAGGGGGACAGGGGACACTGAAGCTTTCTTT.

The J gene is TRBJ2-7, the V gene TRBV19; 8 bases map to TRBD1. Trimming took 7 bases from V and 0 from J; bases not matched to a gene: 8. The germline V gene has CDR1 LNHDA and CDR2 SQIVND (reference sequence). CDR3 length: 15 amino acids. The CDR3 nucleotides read TGTGCCAGTAAGGGTCAGCAGGGGGCCTCCTACGAGCAGTACTTC. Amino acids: CASKGQQGASYEQYF.

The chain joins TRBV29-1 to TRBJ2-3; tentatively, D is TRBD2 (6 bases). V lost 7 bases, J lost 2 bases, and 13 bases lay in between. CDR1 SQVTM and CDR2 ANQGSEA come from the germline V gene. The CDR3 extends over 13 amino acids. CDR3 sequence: CSGGDGVTDTQYF. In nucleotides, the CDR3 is TGCAGCGGGGGGGATGGGGTCACAGATACGCAGTATTTT.

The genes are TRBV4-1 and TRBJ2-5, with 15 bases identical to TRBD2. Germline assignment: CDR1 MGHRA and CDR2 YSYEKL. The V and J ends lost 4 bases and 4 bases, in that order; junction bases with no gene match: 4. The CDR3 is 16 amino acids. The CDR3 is CASSRTSGGALETQYF. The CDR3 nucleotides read TGCGCCAGCAGCCGGACTAGCGGGGGGGCCCTAGAGACCCAGTACTTC.

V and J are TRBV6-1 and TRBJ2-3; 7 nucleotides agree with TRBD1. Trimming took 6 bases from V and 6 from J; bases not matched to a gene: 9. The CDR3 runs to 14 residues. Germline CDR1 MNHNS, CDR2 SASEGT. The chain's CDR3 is CASRPDRVSDTQYF. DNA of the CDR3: TGTGCCAGCAGACCCGACAGGGTTTCGGATACGCAGTATTTT.